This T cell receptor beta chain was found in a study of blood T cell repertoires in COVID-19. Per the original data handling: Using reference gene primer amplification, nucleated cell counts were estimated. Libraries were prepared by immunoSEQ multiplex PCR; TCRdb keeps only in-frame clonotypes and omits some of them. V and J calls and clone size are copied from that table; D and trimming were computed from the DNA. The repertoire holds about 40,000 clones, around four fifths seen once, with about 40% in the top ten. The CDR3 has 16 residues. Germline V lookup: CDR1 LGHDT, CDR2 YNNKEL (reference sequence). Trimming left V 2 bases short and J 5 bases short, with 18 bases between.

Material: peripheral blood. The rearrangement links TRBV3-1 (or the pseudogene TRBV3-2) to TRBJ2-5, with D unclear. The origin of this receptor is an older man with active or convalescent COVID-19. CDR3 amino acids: CASSQQILTRRETQYF. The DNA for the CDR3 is TGTGCCAGCAGCCAACAGATCTTGACCCGCAGGGAGACCCAGTACTTC.